A selection of T cell receptor beta chains follows, all from one sample in a study of cytomegalovirus exposure and HLA in healthy donors. Generated by immunoSEQ multiplex PCR, the TCRdb table keeps only in-frame clones and is missing some. The sample lists under 150,000 clones, roughly 63% occurring once. Sequenced sample: PBMCs. All receptors come from a man aged 30 to 45 in good health and CMV-seropositive. Both conserved end residues are part of each CDR3. A D gene is named only where the DNA matches it firmly. Clone size is stated in some rows and not others, as once, few, many or a class when expanded.

j_gene: TRBJ2-1
abundance: .
v_gene: TRBV7-2
d_gene: TRBD2
CDR3nt: TGTGCCAGCAGCCCATCCCGGACTAGCGGGAGGCATGAGCAGTTCTTC
CDR3aa: CASSPSRTSGRHEQFF

j_gene: TRBJ2-7
abundance: .
v_gene: TRBV25-1
d_gene: .
CDR3nt: TGTGCCAGCAGTCCAATCAGGGGGGTCACCTACGGGCAGTACTTC
CDR3aa: CASSPIRGVTYGQYF

j_gene: TRBJ2-7
abundance: .
v_gene: TRBV28
d_gene: .
CDR3nt: TGTGCCAGCAGTTTCAGGGATCCCTACTCCTACGAGCAGTACTTC
CDR3aa: CASSFRDPYSYEQYF

j_gene: TRBJ2-5
abundance: .
v_gene: TRBV18
d_gene: .
CDR3nt: TGTGCCAGCTCACCATTCAGGGGCGAGACCCAGTACTTC
CDR3aa: CASSPFRGETQYF

j_gene: TRBJ1-1
abundance: .
v_gene: TRBV18
d_gene: .
CDR3nt: TGTGCCAGCTCACTGGCTCAGGGGTCGAACACTGAAGCTTTCTTT
CDR3aa: CASSLAQGSNTEAFF

j_gene: TRBJ2-3
abundance: .
v_gene: TRBV18
d_gene: TRBD2
CDR3nt: TGTGCCAGCTCACCACCGGGACTAGCGAGGCAGTATTTT
CDR3aa: CASSPPGLARQYF

j_gene: TRBJ2-5
abundance: .
v_gene: TRBV28
d_gene: TRBD1
CDR3nt: TGTGCCAGCAGTTCACTCGGGGACAGGAAAGAAGAGACCCAGTACTTC
CDR3aa: CASSSLGDRKEETQYF

j_gene: TRBJ2-7
abundance: few
v_gene: TRBV2
d_gene: .
CDR3nt: TGTGCCAGCCTCCGCGGGCCGAAGAGCTCCTACGAGCAGTACTTC
CDR3aa: CASLRGPKSSYEQYF

j_gene: TRBJ2-2
abundance: few
v_gene: TRBV18
d_gene: TRBD2
CDR3nt: TGTGCCAGCTCACCACTGGATCCGGGACTAGCGGGTCCAAACACCGGGGAGCTGTTTTTT
CDR3aa: CASSPLDPGLAGPNTGELFF

j_gene: TRBJ1-6
abundance: .
v_gene: TRBV5-6
d_gene: TRBD1
CDR3nt: TGTGCCAGCAGCTTGGATACAGGGGGGCTCCTCTCCTATAATTCACCCCTCCACTTT
CDR3aa: CASSLDTGGLLSYNSPLHF

j_gene: TRBJ2-3
abundance: .
v_gene: TRBV7-2
d_gene: TRBD2
CDR3nt: TGTGCCAGCAGCTTTCGACATCCGGGACTAGCGAGAAACACAGATACGCAGTATTTT
CDR3aa: CASSFRHPGLARNTDTQYF

j_gene: TRBJ1-5
abundance: .
v_gene: TRBV7-6
d_gene: .
CDR3nt: TGTGCCAGCAGCTTAGCGGGGGCCCAGCCCCAGCATTTT
CDR3aa: CASSLAGAQPQHF

j_gene: TRBJ2-3
abundance: .
v_gene: TRBV27
d_gene: TRBD1
CDR3nt: TGTGCCAGCGGGACAGTATCGAGCCTAGGGACAGATACGCAGTATTTT
CDR3aa: CASGTVSSLGTDTQYF

j_gene: TRBJ2-7
abundance: .
v_gene: TRBV7-8
d_gene: TRBD1
CDR3nt: TGTGCCAGCAGCATCGGGACAGGGGGCGAGCAGTACTTC
CDR3aa: CASSIGTGGEQYF

j_gene: TRBJ2-1
abundance: .
v_gene: TRBV4-2
d_gene: .
CDR3nt: TGTGCCAGCAGCCCTGGCTGGTCTCCGATTCCCTACAATGAGCAGTTCTTC
CDR3aa: CASSPGWSPIPYNEQFF

j_gene: TRBJ1-2
abundance: .
v_gene: TRBV7-2
d_gene: TRBD1
CDR3nt: TGTGCCAGCAGTACAAGGGACAGGGGGCTTTCTAACTATGGCTACACCTTC
CDR3aa: CASSTRDRGLSNYGYTF

j_gene: TRBJ1-1
abundance: .
v_gene: TRBV5-1
d_gene: .
CDR3nt: TGCGCCAGCAGCTCAGGGTGGGACACTGAAGCTTTCTTT
CDR3aa: CASSSGWDTEAFF

j_gene: TRBJ1-2
abundance: .
v_gene: TRBV2
d_gene: TRBD1
CDR3nt: TGTGCCAGCAGTGCCCGGAGGGGCCCGGGACAGAGATACTATGGCTACACCTTC
CDR3aa: CASSARRGPGQRYYGYTF

j_gene: TRBJ2-7
abundance: .
v_gene: TRBV5-1
d_gene: TRBD1
CDR3nt: TGCGCCAGCAGCTTGGCGACAGGGTCTAATAACGAGCAGTACTTC
CDR3aa: CASSLATGSNNEQYF

j_gene: TRBJ2-7
abundance: .
v_gene: TRBV27
d_gene: .
CDR3nt: TGTGCCAGCAGGTTCCGGGGGGCACGCGGGTCCTACGAGCAGTACTTC
CDR3aa: CASRFRGARGSYEQYF

j_gene: TRBJ2-7
abundance: .
v_gene: TRBV28
d_gene: TRBD2
CDR3nt: TGTGCCAGCAGTCATTTTGGCGGGAGCTTCTACGAGCAGTACTTC
CDR3aa: CASSHFGGSFYEQYF

j_gene: TRBJ2-1
abundance: .
v_gene: TRBV9
d_gene: .
CDR3nt: TGTGCCAGCAGTAGCGCCTTGATCTACAATGAGCAGTTCTTC
CDR3aa: CASSSALIYNEQFF

j_gene: TRBJ2-1
abundance: .
v_gene: TRBV27
d_gene: TRBD2
CDR3nt: TGTGCCAGCCGGTTAGGGACTAGCGACTACAATGAGCAGTTCTTC
CDR3aa: CASRLGTSDYNEQFF

j_gene: TRBJ2-5
abundance: few
v_gene: TRBV5-1
d_gene: TRBD2
CDR3nt: TGCGCCAGCAGGGACTTAGCGGGACAAGAGACCCAGTACTTC
CDR3aa: CASRDLAGQETQYF

j_gene: TRBJ2-4
abundance: .
v_gene: TRBV5-1
d_gene: .
CDR3nt: TGCGCCAGCAGCTCGATACAGGGTGGGGACATTCAGTACTTC
CDR3aa: CASSSIQGGDIQYF

j_gene: TRBJ2-1
abundance: .
v_gene: TRBV6-5
d_gene: TRBD2
CDR3nt: TGTGCCACGGCGGGGGGGGCGGACAATGAGCAGTTCTTC
CDR3aa: CATAGGADNEQFF

j_gene: TRBJ1-4
abundance: .
v_gene: TRBV11-1
d_gene: .
CDR3nt: TGTGCCAGCAGCCGGGGGGGCTTGGAGGAAAAACTGTTTTTT
CDR3aa: CASSRGGLEEKLFF

j_gene: TRBJ2-3
abundance: .
v_gene: TRBV5-1
d_gene: TRBD2
CDR3nt: TGCGCCAGCAAGACTAGCGGGGGCACAGATACGCAGTATTTT
CDR3aa: CASKTSGGTDTQYF

j_gene: TRBJ1-2
abundance: .
v_gene: TRBV28
d_gene: TRBD1
CDR3nt: TGTGCCAGCAGCTTGGTCGGACAGGGCTATGGCTACACCTTC
CDR3aa: CASSLVGQGYGYTF

j_gene: TRBJ1-1
abundance: few
v_gene: TRBV4-1
d_gene: .
CDR3nt: TGCGCCAGCAGCCCGACAGAAAACACTGAAGCTTTCTTT
CDR3aa: CASSPTENTEAFF

j_gene: TRBJ2-1
abundance: .
v_gene: TRBV4-2
d_gene: TRBD2
CDR3nt: TGTGCCAGCAGCCTAGCGGGGTCGGGAAATGAGCAGTTCTTC
CDR3aa: CASSLAGSGNEQFF

j_gene: TRBJ2-1
abundance: .
v_gene: TRBV2
d_gene: .
CDR3nt: TGTGCCAGCATCCCAGGGGCAAACAATGAGCAGTTCTTC
CDR3aa: CASIPGANNEQFF

j_gene: TRBJ2-1
abundance: .
v_gene: TRBV7-3
d_gene: TRBD1
CDR3nt: TGTGCCAGCAGCCCGGACCACAGGGGATCCTACAATGAGCAGTTCTTC
CDR3aa: CASSPDHRGSYNEQFF

j_gene: TRBJ2-2
abundance: .
v_gene: TRBV7-2
d_gene: .
CDR3nt: TGTGCCAGCAGTTTTCAGGGGCCCTTGAACACCGGGGAGCTGTTTTTT
CDR3aa: CASSFQGPLNTGELFF

j_gene: TRBJ1-6
abundance: .
v_gene: TRBV7-6
d_gene: .
CDR3nt: TGTGCCAGCAGCTCGGACAGTAATTCACCCCTCCACTTT
CDR3aa: CASSSDSNSPLHF

j_gene: TRBJ2-7
abundance: .
v_gene: TRBV7-2
d_gene: .
CDR3nt: TGTGCCAGCAGCTCCCCATCTGGTAGCGTGTCCTACGAGCAGTACTTC
CDR3aa: CASSSPSGSVSYEQYF

j_gene: TRBJ2-1
abundance: .
v_gene: TRBV5-4
d_gene: .
CDR3nt: TGTGCCAGCAGCTTGGATTGGTCGTTTCCCACGACAAACAATGAGCAGTTCTTC
CDR3aa: CASSLDWSFPTTNNEQFF

j_gene: TRBJ2-4
abundance: .
v_gene: TRBV12-5
d_gene: TRBD2
CDR3nt: TGTGCTAGTGGTCCCTCACCCTCCGGGGGGAAGGACATTCAGTACTTC
CDR3aa: CASGPSPSGGKDIQYF

j_gene: TRBJ2-7
abundance: few
v_gene: TRBV2
d_gene: TRBD2
CDR3nt: TGTGCCAGCAGTGAAGCGGGACTAGCGGTACCCCTCTCCTACGAGCAGTACTTC
CDR3aa: CASSEAGLAVPLSYEQYF

j_gene: TRBJ2-1
abundance: once
v_gene: TRBV7-3
d_gene: TRBD2
CDR3nt: TGTGCCAGCAGCGGGACTAGCGGGAGGTCGACCTACAATGAGCAGTTCTTC
CDR3aa: CASSGTSGRSTYNEQFF

j_gene: TRBJ2-7
abundance: .
v_gene: TRBV6-1
d_gene: .
CDR3nt: TGTGCCAGCAGCGCCGGACGTGGCGGGCTCGAGCAGTACTTC
CDR3aa: CASSAGRGGLEQYF

j_gene: TRBJ2-2
abundance: .
v_gene: TRBV9
d_gene: TRBD2
CDR3nt: TGTGCCAGCAGCTCCAGCGGGATGGCGAACACCGGGGAGCTGTTTTTT
CDR3aa: CASSSSGMANTGELFF

j_gene: TRBJ2-3
abundance: few
v_gene: TRBV6-4
d_gene: .
CDR3nt: .
CDR3aa: CASSTSRSSTDTQYF

j_gene: TRBJ1-4
abundance: few
v_gene: TRBV5-6
d_gene: .
CDR3nt: TGTGCCAGCAGCTTGGCAGGGGAAGATGAAAAACTGTTTTTT
CDR3aa: CASSLAGEDEKLFF

j_gene: TRBJ2-7
abundance: .
v_gene: TRBV6-1
d_gene: .
CDR3nt: TGTGCCAGCGGGGGGTTGGGGGGGCTAACCTACGAGCAGTACTTC
CDR3aa: CASGGLGGLTYEQYF

j_gene: TRBJ2-3
abundance: .
v_gene: TRBV7-6
d_gene: TRBD2
CDR3nt: TGTGCCAGCAGCTTATACGGGAGGGCGTCAGATACGCAGTATTTT
CDR3aa: CASSLYGRASDTQYF

j_gene: TRBJ2-1
abundance: .
v_gene: TRBV28
d_gene: TRBD2
CDR3nt: TGTGCCAGCAGTTTATACACGAGGCGGGAGCTGCAGTTCTTC
CDR3aa: CASSLYTRRELQFF

j_gene: TRBJ2-7
abundance: .
v_gene: TRBV11-3
d_gene: .
CDR3nt: TGTGCCAGCAGCTTAGGTCGTGGCGGCGAGCAGTACTTC
CDR3aa: CASSLGRGGEQYF

j_gene: TRBJ2-7
abundance: few
v_gene: TRBV5-1
d_gene: .
CDR3nt: TGCGCCAGCAGCTTCAGTCCTCCCGCCTACGAGCAGTACTTC
CDR3aa: CASSFSPPAYEQYF

j_gene: TRBJ2-7
abundance: .
v_gene: TRBV7-9
d_gene: TRBD1
CDR3nt: TGTGCCAGCAGCTTATATCAGGGGGTGAGAACCTACGAGCAGTACTTC
CDR3aa: CASSLYQGVRTYEQYF

j_gene: TRBJ2-3
abundance: .
v_gene: TRBV6-6
d_gene: TRBD2
CDR3nt: TGTGCCAGCACCTTAGCGGGTAGCACAGATACGCAGTATTTT
CDR3aa: CASTLAGSTDTQYF

j_gene: TRBJ2-7
abundance: .
v_gene: TRBV12-2
d_gene: .
CDR3nt: TGTGCAAGTCGCTTAGAGGAGGGCCGGGAGCCCTACGAGCAGTACTTC
CDR3aa: CASRLEEGREPYEQYF

j_gene: TRBJ2-7
abundance: .
v_gene: TRBV4-1
d_gene: .
CDR3nt: TGCGCCAGCAGCCAAGCTGGCTGGGAGCAGTACTTC
CDR3aa: CASSQAGWEQYF

j_gene: TRBJ1-2
abundance: few
v_gene: TRBV5-1
d_gene: .
CDR3nt: TGCGCCAGCAGCCCCCGGACAGTTCCAGAGGGTGGCTACACCTTC
CDR3aa: CASSPRTVPEGGYTF